This TCR beta chain appears in the sequencing data of a study of T cell responses to AZD1222 COVID-19 vaccine. The method was immunoSEQ multiplex PCR; TCRdb's version includes in-frame clones alone and lacks a portion of them. The sample yields about 120,000 clones, roughly 87% seen once. General study results and limits: Spike-specific TCR breadth rose after two AZD1222 doses, and depth rose as well.

Germline V gene lookup returns CDR1 MNHEY and CDR2 SVGAGI. CDR3 length: 12 amino acids. V lost 2 bases, J lost 5 bases, and 7 bases lay in between. With respect to this clone: Antigen specificity is unknown.

The sequence came from an adult in good health. The chain has TRBV6-5 and TRBJ2-7; D gene unclear. The sample in question was peripheral blood, obtained on day 0 of AZD1222 vaccination. CDR3 region: CASSYEINEQYF. For the CDR3, the DNA is TGTGCCAGCAGTTACGAAATCAACGAGCAGTACTTC.